This TCR beta chain was obtained from a study of T cells in Graves' hyperthyroidism and ophthalmopathy (dated by TCRdb to 2018 to 2020). Regarding the study in general: Peripheral blood samples were taken at the time of initial diagnosis, prior to any treatment. The 100 discovery patients were divided at random into training and test sets in a 7:3 ratio. Prospective prediction of ophthalmopathy was tested in an independent validation cohort of 18 hyperthyroidism patients and some 17 patients who later progressed to ophthalmopathy. TCR Vbeta CDR3 sequencing of roughly 140 peripheral blood samples (roughly 41 ophthalmopathy, 75 or so hyperthyroidism and approximately 17 progressor patients) is reported in the paper. TCR V-J signatures able to tell the groups apart were searched for in a discovery cohort of around 95 patients, of whom 40 to 45 had Graves' ophthalmopathy and 55 to 60 had stable Graves' hyperthyroidism. After sampling, hyperthyroidism patients received methimazole starting at 30 mg daily, and ophthalmopathy patients received high-dose intravenous methylprednisolone. The study also compared thyroid tissue and blood T-cell repertoires from more than five Graves' hyperthyroidism patients. Broad study findings and their caveats: During validation, the model predicted progression to ophthalmopathy a median of about 5.9 months ahead of onset, with approximately 71% sensitivity and around 72% specificity. Most expanded thyroid clonotypes (frequency above 0.001) were also detected in blood, suggesting blood repertoires may reflect thyroid immune responses. No statistical method was used to set the sample size in advance, and investigators knew the group allocation. Ophthalmopathy was separated from stable hyperthyroidism by a 13 V-J signature model, with approximately 86% sensitivity and about 81% specificity obtained in cross-validation and 80%/75% obtained in testing.

Stable Graves' hyperthyroidism was defined as the absence of progression to ophthalmopathy over 18 months of follow-up. Hyperthyroidism patients were aged 18 to 65 years and newly diagnosed, with disease duration of less than 2 months. Exclusion was applied to patients with uncontrolled infections, other autoimmune diseases, pregnancy or lactation. Clinical symptoms, serum thyroxine and TRAb, thyroid ultrasound, and orbital computed tomography formed the basis for the diagnoses. Ficoll-Paque density gradient centrifugation was used to isolate PBMCs from around 10 ml of fresh peripheral blood. Total RNA was extracted with Trizol reagent, and quality was checked on an Agilent 2100 Bioanalyzer. V is reduced by 6 bases and J by 3 bases, leaving a spacing of 11 bases between them. The germline V gene encodes CDR1 MNHNS and CDR2 SASEGT. Its CDR3 holds 14 amino acids, cysteine through phenylalanine. The CDR3 DNA has 42 bases and is translated from base 1.

The TCR beta CDR3 regions were amplified from the RNA transcripts. The TCR CDR3 was subjected to a first round of RT-PCR using the HTBI primer set and the Qiagen OneStep RT-PCR kit. The libraries were constructed in a second round of multiplex PCR and then size-selected and purified. Sequencing of the libraries was done on an Illumina HiSeq2000 using paired-end 100 bp reads. Turning to the authors' computational methods: SOAPnuke was used to process the raw data, throwing out any read that contained adapters or uncalled bases, had a mean Phred below 15, or lacked an exact constant-primer or identifier match. High-quality paired reads were merged with COPE v1.2.5, and unique nucleotide sequences were defined as clonotypes. Clonotypes were aligned to IMGT TRBV, TRBD and TRBJ reference segments using MiTCR v1.1. The analysis included only V-J combinations with a frequency above 0.0001, which together covered more than 99% of the repertoires. A TCS score was defined as the ratio of F50 (clonal expansion) to E x V (chaos), with BLOSUM62-based TCRdist applied between CDR3 peptides within each V-J. Welch's t-statistics and random forest reduced some 510 V-J features to some 14, which were used in a naive Bayes classifier (R e1071). TCRdb reran the public reads through fastp at Q25 and MiXCR, keeping productive beta chains. A single entry per CDR3 protein holds the most common genes and DNA from its merged rows. V and J calls and clone size were set by TCRdb, not the authors. Here the sample has under 400,000 distinct CDR3 sequences; roughly 25% occur a single time. The top ten hold around 67% of the sample.

This clonotype was observed a handful of times. The clone's antigen remains unknown. Base quality data are lacking; no much larger clone is found one base away. Sequenced sample: blood. Recombination connected TRBV6-1 to TRBJ1-4; the D gene cannot be named for sure. The sequence was obtained from a man aged 50 to 59 with Graves' hyperthyroidism. CDR3 sequence: CASSGGLANEKLFF. DNA sequence: TGTGCCAGCAGCGGAGGGTTAGCTAATGAAAAACTGTTTTTT.